The T cell receptor (beta chain) described here comes from a study of T cells in Graves' hyperthyroidism and ophthalmopathy. Recently diagnosed hyperthyroidism of less than 2 months' duration affected patients aged 18 to 65. Patients having uncontrolled infection, another autoimmune disease, pregnancy or lactation were not included. RNA transcripts served as the template for amplifying TCR beta CDR3 regions. The TCR CDR3 was amplified in a first-round RT-PCR using the HTBI primer set. TCRdb re-called the multiplex PCR reads through MiXCR, storing one row per CDR3 protein. The sample has around 560,000 distinct CDR3 sequences, over 15% seen once. CDR3 length equals 14 residues. Germline V lookup: CDR1 LNHDA, CDR2 SQIVND (reference sequence). V lost 3 bases, J lost 8 bases, and 14 bases lay in between.

The gene calls are TRBV19 and TRBJ2-1; no firm D call. The receptor's source is a woman under 30 with Graves' hyperthyroidism. The sequenced sample consisted of blood. CDR3 amino acids: CASSMVGLRDEQFF. Written as DNA, the CDR3 is TGTGCCAGTAGTATGGTAGGGCTGAGAGATGAGCAGTTCTTC.